This record covers a single TCR beta chain. What it recognizes is unknown. This sample is part of a study of shared clonotypes between healthy human individuals. Germline V gene data show CDR1 as SGDLS and CDR2 as YYNGEE. V shed 3 bases, J shed 4 bases, and the junction held 12 bases outside the gene matches. The CDR3 is 17 residues long. The study ran the assay at deep level. Original methodology: With immunoSEQ giving junction-only sequences and no quality scores, filtering differed. Profiling relied on immunoSEQ multiplex PCR, and the TCRdb table lists in-frame clones only, not all of them. For V, J and clone size, that table is used; D and trimming come from the DNA. The table has around 2.1 million clones, approximately 94% seen once. The study's findings and limits: Clonotype sharing across donors was expected to vary with sequencing depth. Sampling covered blood only; tissue repertoires likely differ.

Sequencing used naive CD4+ T cells sorted from blood. Noted subset: CD45RA+ positively selected. The chain carries TRBV9 and TRBJ2-2; TRBD2 matches 7 bases. This TCR came from a man aged 18 to 35 in good health. The DNA for the CDR3 is TGTGCCAGCAGCGCGAGCAGCGGGGCGACCTCCACCGGGGAGCTGTTTTTT. Encoded protein: CASSASSGATSTGELFF. The whole variable domain, remainder taken from reference TRBV9 and TRBJ2-2, is DSGVTQTPKHLITATGQRVTLRCSPRSGDLSVYWYQQSLDQGLQFLIQYYNGEERAKGNILERFSAQQFPDLHSELNLSSLELGDSALYFCASSASSGATSTGELFFGEGSRLTVL.